This T cell receptor (beta chain) originates from a study of OX40 agonist ivuxolimab in advanced cancers. Sequencing was performed with immunoSEQ multiplex PCR; in TCRdb, only in-frame clones are kept and a portion is missing. The table includes about 35,000 clones, roughly 90% detected once. Findings of the study overall: Partial responders at 0.1-3.0 mg/kg showed near-lowest clonal expansion.

A word on this clone: Its antigen is unidentified.

The CDR3 length is 14 residues. The germline V gene encodes CDR1 SGHVS and CDR2 FQNEAQ. Deletions cut 1 base from V and 4 bases from J, with 10 bases between. The chain is built from TRBV7-8 and TRBJ1-2, with D possibly matching TRBD1 (5 bases). This sequence was found in an adult with an advanced solid tumor such as melanoma, head and neck, liver or kidney cancer. The source material was CD4+ or CD8+ T cells sorted from blood, sampled in a trial of the OX40 agonist ivuxolimab. The CDR3 bases are TGTGCCAGCAGCTTAGGGGGGTTTGGCTATGGCTACACCTTC. This encodes CASSLGGFGYGYTF.